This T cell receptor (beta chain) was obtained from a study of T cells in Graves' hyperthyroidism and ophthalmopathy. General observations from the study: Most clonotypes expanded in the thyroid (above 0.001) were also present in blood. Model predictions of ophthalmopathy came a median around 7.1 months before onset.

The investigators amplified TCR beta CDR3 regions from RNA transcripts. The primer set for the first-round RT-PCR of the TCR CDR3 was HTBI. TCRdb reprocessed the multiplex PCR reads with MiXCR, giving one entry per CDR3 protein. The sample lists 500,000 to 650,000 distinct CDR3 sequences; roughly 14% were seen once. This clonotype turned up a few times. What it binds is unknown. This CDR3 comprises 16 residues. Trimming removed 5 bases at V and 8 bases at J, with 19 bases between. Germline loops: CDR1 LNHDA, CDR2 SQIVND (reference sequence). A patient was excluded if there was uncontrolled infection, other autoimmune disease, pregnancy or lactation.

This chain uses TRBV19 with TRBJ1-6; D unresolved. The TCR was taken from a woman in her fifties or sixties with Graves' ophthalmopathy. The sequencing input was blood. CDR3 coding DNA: TGTGCCAGTAGTCTCAGTACAGCCCGAGGTGATTCACCCCTCCACTTT. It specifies CASSLSTARGDSPLHF.